This TCR beta chain was sequenced in a study of cytomegalovirus exposure and HLA in healthy donors. Notes on the study in general: Despite most TCR sequences being rare, some public TCRs occurred in many donors. In vitro data verified a few CMV-associated chains as specific for CMV antigens. Subsequent analysis found a tendency for first-cohort TCR clusters to co-occur within the 120 or so validation repertoires. Researchers counted 180 or so TCR beta chains as cytomegalovirus-associated.

Trimming shortened V by 0 bases and J by 0 bases, and 12 bases separated the two germline ends. There are 17 residues in the CDR3. Germline assignment: CDR1 SGHDN and CDR2 FVKESK. Sequenced by immunoSEQ multiplex PCR; TCRdb stores in-frame clones only, minus some. This sample carries about 360,000 clones, roughly 90% of them seen once, and the ten largest clones take 0.83%. Notes on this clone: The antigen remains unidentified.

The chain is built from TRBV14 and TRBJ2-1, with a tentative D call TRBD2 (5 bases). The source of this sequence is a woman aged 18-29 years in good health and CMV-seronegative. Sequenced sample: PBMCs. CDR3 DNA sequence: TGTGCCAGCAGCCAAGATCTGGGCGGAGGCTCCTACAATGAGCAGTTCTTC. Its translation: CASSQDLGGGSYNEQFF.